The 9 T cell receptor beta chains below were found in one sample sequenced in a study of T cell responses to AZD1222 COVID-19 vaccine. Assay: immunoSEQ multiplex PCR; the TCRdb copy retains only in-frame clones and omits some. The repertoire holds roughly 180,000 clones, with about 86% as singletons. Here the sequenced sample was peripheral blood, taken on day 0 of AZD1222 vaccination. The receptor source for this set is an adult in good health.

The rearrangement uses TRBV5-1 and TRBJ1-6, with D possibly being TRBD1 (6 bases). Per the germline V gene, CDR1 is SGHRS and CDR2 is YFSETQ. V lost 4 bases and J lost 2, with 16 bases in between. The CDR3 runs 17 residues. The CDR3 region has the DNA TGCGCCAGCAGCCCCGGGTCGGGGGCTACCTATAATTCACCCCTCCACTTT. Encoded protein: CASSPGSGATYNSPLHF.

CDR3 sequence: CAIRTGPNYGYTF. CDR3 in DNA: TGTGCCATCCGGACAGGGCCTAACTATGGCTACACCTTC. The rearrangement uses TRBV28 and TRBJ1-2, with 8 nucleotides matching TRBD1. The CDR3 runs to 13 residues. Trimming took 10 bases from V and 0 from J; bases not matched to a gene: 4. Germline V gene lookup returns CDR1 MDHEN and CDR2 SYDVKM.

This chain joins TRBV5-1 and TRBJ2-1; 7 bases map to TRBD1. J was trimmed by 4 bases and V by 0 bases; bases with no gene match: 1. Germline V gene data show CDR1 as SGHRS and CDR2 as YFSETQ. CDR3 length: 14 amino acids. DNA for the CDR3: TGCGCCAGCAGCTTGGGGACAGGATACAATGAGCAGTTCTTC. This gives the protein CASSLGTGYNEQFF.

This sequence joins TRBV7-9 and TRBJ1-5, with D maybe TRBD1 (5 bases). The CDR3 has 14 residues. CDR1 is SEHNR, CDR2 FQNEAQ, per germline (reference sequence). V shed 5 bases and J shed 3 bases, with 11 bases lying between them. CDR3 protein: CASSPGRFNQPQHF. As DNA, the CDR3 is TGTGCCAGCAGCCCGGGACGGTTCAATCAGCCCCAGCATTTT.

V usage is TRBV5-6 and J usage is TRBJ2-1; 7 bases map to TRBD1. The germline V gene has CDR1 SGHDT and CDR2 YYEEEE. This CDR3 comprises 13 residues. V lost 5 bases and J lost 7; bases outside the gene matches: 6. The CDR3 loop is CASSEGARNEQFF. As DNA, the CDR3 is TGTGCCAGCAGTGAGGGGGCGCGGAATGAGCAGTTCTTC. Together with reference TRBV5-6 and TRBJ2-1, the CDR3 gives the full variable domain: DAGVTQSPTHLIKTRGQQVTLRCSPKSGHDTVSWYQQALGQGPQFIFQYYEEEERQRGNFPDRFSGHQFPNYSSELNVNALLLGDSALYLCASSEGARNEQFFGPGTRLTVL.

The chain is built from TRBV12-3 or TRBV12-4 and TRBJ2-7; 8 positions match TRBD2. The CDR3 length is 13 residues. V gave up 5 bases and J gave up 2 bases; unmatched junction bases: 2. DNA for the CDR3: TGTGCCAGCAGTACTAGCGGAACCTACGAGCAGTACTTC. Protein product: CASSTSGTYEQYF.

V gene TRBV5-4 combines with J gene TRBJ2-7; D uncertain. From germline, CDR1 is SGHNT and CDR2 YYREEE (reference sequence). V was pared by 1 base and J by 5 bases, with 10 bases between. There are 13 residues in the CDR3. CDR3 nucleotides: TGTGCCAGCAGCTTGAATTCGATGGACGAGCAGTACTTC. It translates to CASSLNSMDEQYF.

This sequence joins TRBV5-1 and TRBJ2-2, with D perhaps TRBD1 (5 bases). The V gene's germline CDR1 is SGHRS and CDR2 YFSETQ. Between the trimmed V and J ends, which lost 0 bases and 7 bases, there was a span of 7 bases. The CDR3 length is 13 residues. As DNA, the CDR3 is TGCGCCAGCAGCTTGGAGGGGATCGGGGAGCTGTTTTTT. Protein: CASSLEGIGELFF.

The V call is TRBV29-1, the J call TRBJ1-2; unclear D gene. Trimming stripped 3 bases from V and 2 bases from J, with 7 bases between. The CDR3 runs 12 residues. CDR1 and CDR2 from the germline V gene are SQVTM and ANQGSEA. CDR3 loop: CSVESENYGYTF. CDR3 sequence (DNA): TGCAGCGTTGAGAGCGAAAACTATGGCTACACCTTC.